These 23 T cell receptor beta chains were sequenced from one sample in a study of blood T cells in healthy people across ages. Primed by a sample-barcoded 5' primer and a J-beta primer mix, a second PCR proceeded for 7 to 11 cycles. TCRdb called the 5' RACE reads again in MiXCR, with one record for every CDR3 protein. The sample shows approximately 1,700,000 distinct CDR3 sequences, roughly 43% of them seen only once. Sequencing input: blood. These receptors all stem from a human donor in good health.

This chain links TRBV7-3 with TRBJ1-2, with D possibly TRBD1 on 6 matching bases. The V end was cut by 2 bases, the J end by 9 bases, with 28 bases between. The CDR3 covers 18 residues. Per germline, CDR1 SGHTA and CDR2 FQGTGA. CDR3 DNA: TGTGCCAGCAGCTTATTTCCCCGGACAGAGATGTTGACCAGTAGCTACACCTTC. This gives the protein CASSLFPRTEMLTSSYTF.

The chain uses TRBV25-1 and TRBJ1-4, with 7 bases aligning to TRBD1. V gave up 6 bases and J gave up 6 bases; unmatched junction bases: 7. Germline V gives CDR1 MGHDK, CDR2 SYGVNS. This CDR3 comprises 14 residues. This CDR3 is CASSHLGQYEKLFF. The CDR3 region has the DNA TGTGCCAGCAGCCACTTGGGACAGTATGAAAAACTGTTTTTT.

This clonotype has only a few counts. The rearrangement joins TRBV5-1 to TRBJ2-7; 10 bases fit TRBD1. CDR3 size: 16 residues. The V and J ends lost 1 base and 5 bases, in that order; junction bases with no gene match: 9. Germline V gene data show CDR1 as SGHRS and CDR2 as YFSETQ. The CDR3 region is CASSLMGTGESDEQYF. The DNA of the CDR3 is TGCGCCAGCAGCTTGATGGGGACAGGGGAGTCCGACGAGCAGTACTTC.

This clonotype was counted between two and nine times. This sequence joins TRBV20-1 and TRBJ2-3; 9 nucleotides line up with TRBD1. The trim removed 2 bases at V and 5 bases at J, leaving 17 bases unmatched. CDR1 and CDR2 from the germline V gene are DFQATT and SNEGSKA (reference sequence). The length of the CDR3 is 18 residues. For the CDR3, the DNA is TGCAGTGCTAGATTACATTACCTCCAAGGACAGGGGATAGATACGCAGTATTTT. It encodes CSARLHYLQGQGIDTQYF.

The rearrangement joins TRBV28 to TRBJ2-7; TRBD1 matches 7 bases. The CDR3 runs 16 residues. Trimming at V came to 3 bases and at J to 0 bases, leaving 8 bases not matched to a gene. CDR1 is MDHEN, CDR2 SYDVKM, per germline. The CDR3 protein is CASSFLGRQGSYEQYF. The DNA for the CDR3 is TGTGCCAGCAGTTTTTTAGGGCGACAGGGCTCCTACGAGCAGTACTTC.

The chain has TRBV7-9 and TRBJ2-3; possibly TRBD2 for D (7 bases). The CDR3 covers 15 residues. Germline loops: CDR1 SEHNR, CDR2 FQNEAQ (reference sequence). The V end was cut by 8 bases, the J end by 2 bases, with 17 bases between. The CDR3 DNA is TGTGCCAGCGCCCCCCAGCGGGGACACACAGATACGCAGTATTTT. Translation gives CASAPQRGHTDTQYF.

This rearrangement joins TRBV20-1 to TRBJ1-2; TRBD1 might be the D (5 bases). The CDR3 loop spans 13 amino acids. The germline V and J ends were trimmed by 6 bases and 6 bases, with 17 bases remaining between them. CDR1 and CDR2 (germline): DFQATT, SNEGSKA (reference sequence). This CDR3 reads CSASPPGANGYTF. The CDR3, as DNA: TGCAGTGCCTCCCCGCCCGGGGCGAATGGCTACACCTTC.

This clonotype has a handful of counts. The V and J genes are TRBV29-1 and TRBJ2-3, with 8 bases aligning to TRBD2. The CDR3 runs 17 residues. In germline, CDR1 is SQVTM, CDR2 ANQGSEA. The J segment lost 5 bases and the V segment lost 0 bases, leaving 13 bases of the junction unmatched. The CDR3 nucleotides read TGCAGCGTTGAAGATCAGTCAGCGGGGGCCCTCGTAGATACGCAGTATTTT. Protein product: CSVEDQSAGALVDTQYF.

The chain recombines TRBV7-9 with TRBJ1-1; D not certain. The CDR3 consists of 12 residues. Trimming took off 5 bases at V and 11 bases at J, with 15 bases between the two ends. The germline V gene has CDR1 SEHNR and CDR2 FQNEAQ (reference sequence). The CDR3 DNA reads TGTGCCAGCAGCCCCGCACGCCGGACGGCTTTCTTT. Amino acids: CASSPARRTAFF. Drawing the rest from reference TRBV7-9 and TRBJ1-1, the complete variable domain is DTGVSQNPRHKITKRGQNVTFRCDPISEHNRLYWYRQTLGQGPEFLTYFQNEAQLEKSRLLSDRFSAERPKGSFSTLEIQRTEQGDSAMYLCASSPARRTAFFGQGTRLTVV.

This clonotype was recorded a few times. The chain carries TRBV7-9 and TRBJ1-2; 9 bases line up with TRBD1. The V gene end was trimmed by 6 bases and the J gene end by 7 bases; junction bases not matched to a gene: 9. Germline V lookup: CDR1 SEHNR, CDR2 FQNEAQ (reference sequence). CDR3 size: 14 residues. Here the CDR3 reads CASRRTGGVSGYTF. The CDR3 nucleotides are TGTGCCAGCAGGCGAACAGGGGGCGTGAGTGGCTACACCTTC.

J is TRBJ2-3 and V is TRBV3-1; D is uncertain. V shed 2 bases and J shed 2 bases, with 14 bases lying between them. The V gene's germline CDR1 is LGHDT and CDR2 YNNKEL (reference sequence). This CDR3 comprises 16 residues. The CDR3 here is CASSQWLTPPTDTQYF. In DNA form, the CDR3 reads TGTGCCAGCAGCCAATGGTTGACTCCGCCCACAGATACGCAGTATTTT.

This clonotype turned up a few times. The junction shows a germline mismatch at one end, possibly a read error. This chain uses TRBV7-3 with TRBJ2-1; 9 nucleotides agree with TRBD1. The germline V gene encodes CDR1 SGHTA and CDR2 FQGTGA. The CDR3 is 15 residues long. CDR3 sequence: CASSWTGASHNEQFF. Here the CDR3 DNA reads TGTGCCAGCAGCTGGACAGGGGCCTCCCACAATGAGCAGTTCTTC.

The V and J genes are TRBV3-1 and TRBJ2-7; TRBD2 matches at 7 bases. The J segment lost 4 bases and the V segment lost 2 bases, leaving 5 bases of the junction unmatched. Germline loops: CDR1 LGHDT, CDR2 YNNKEL (reference sequence). The CDR3 loop spans 14 amino acids. CDR3: CASSQNIAGYEQYF. The CDR3, as DNA: TGTGCCAGCAGCCAAAATATAGCGGGTTACGAGCAGTACTTC.

The chain links TRBV29-1 to TRBJ2-4, with a possible D match to TRBD2 (5 bases). CDR1 and CDR2 (germline): SQVTM, ANQGSEA. V dropped 5 bases and J dropped 13 bases, with 21 bases sitting between them. This CDR3 region has 13 residues. This CDR3 is CSVLPLGRGEQYF. CDR3 DNA sequence: TGCAGCGTTCTCCCCCTAGGACGGGGAGAGCAGTACTTC.

In this sample, this clonotype turned up many times. The V gene is TRBV4-3, the J gene TRBJ2-3; D is unclear. V was clipped by 0 bases and J by 5 bases, with 9 bases between them. Germline V lookup: CDR1 LGHNA, CDR2 YSLEER. The CDR3 is made up of 14 amino acids. The CDR3 region has the DNA TGCGCCAGCAGCCAAGACTATCGTGAAGATACGCAGTATTTT. It translates to CASSQDYREDTQYF.

This clonotype was observed a few times. The J gene is TRBJ1-2, the V gene TRBV29-1, with D maybe TRBD1 (5 bases). Germline V gives CDR1 SQVTM, CDR2 ANQGSEA. V was pared by 0 bases and J by 5 bases, with 10 bases between. The CDR3 loop spans 13 amino acids. CDR3: CSVEDREEYGYTF. DNA of the CDR3: TGCAGCGTTGAAGACAGGGAGGAGTATGGCTACACCTTC.

This chain uses TRBV9 with TRBJ2-1, with 8 bases identical to TRBD1. Trimming cost V 2 bases and J 5 bases; bases outside gene matches: 6. Per the germline V gene, CDR1 is SGDLS and CDR2 is YYNGEE. The CDR3 runs to 15 residues. CDR3 sequence (DNA): TGTGCCAGCAGCGTGTCGGACAGGGACCACAATGAGCAGTTCTTC. This sequence encodes CASSVSDRDHNEQFF.

The gene calls are TRBV7-9 and TRBJ1-1, with 7 bases matching TRBD1. Germline V lookup: CDR1 SEHNR, CDR2 FQNEAQ (reference sequence). V gave up 4 bases and J gave up 4 bases; unmatched junction bases: 15. CDR3 length: 17 amino acids. The CDR3 loop is CASSSSDRAGPSTEAFF. The CDR3 region has the DNA TGTGCCAGCAGCTCTTCTGACAGGGCCGGCCCGAGCACTGAAGCTTTCTTT.

A single count supports this clonotype. The rearrangement uses TRBV6-2 or TRBV6-3 and TRBJ1-2; D not resolved. Germline CDR1 and CDR2: MNHEY and SVGEGT. V lost 0 bases and J 8 bases, leaving 22 bases between the germline ends. The CDR3 totals 17 residues. In nucleotides, the CDR3 is TGTGCCAGCAGTTACTCGATGGGCGAGGCGTTTGGGCGCGGCTACACCTTC. Its protein product is CASSYSMGEAFGRGYTF.

The table lists this clonotype with a count of one. This sequence joins TRBV7-9 and TRBJ2-5; D gene unclear. The CDR3 loop spans 14 amino acids. Trimming stripped 4 bases from V and 0 bases from J, with 9 bases between. CDR1 is SEHNR, CDR2 FQNEAQ, per germline (reference sequence). CDR3 loop: CASSSDVNQETQYF. Here the CDR3 DNA reads TGTGCCAGCAGCTCGGACGTAAACCAAGAGACCCAGTACTTC.

The rearrangement links TRBV7-9 to TRBJ2-3; a weak D match, TRBD1 (5 bases). The CDR3 has 18 amino acids. V lost 3 bases to trimming and J lost 0 bases, with 19 bases between them. Germline-derived CDR1 and CDR2 are SEHNR and FQNEAQ (reference sequence). The CDR3 DNA reads TGTGCCAGCAGCTTCACTGCGATGAGTGGGGCGAGCACAGATACGCAGTATTTT. Protein sequence: CASSFTAMSGASTDTQYF.

This clonotype was observed a few times. The genes are TRBV29-1 and TRBJ2-7; D might be TRBD2 (5 bases). The end of the DNA aligns better with TRBJ2-5, so the J call may be wrong. The CDR3 loop spans 12 amino acids. Germline V gene data show CDR1 as SQVTM and CDR2 as ANQGSEA. CDR3 protein: CSVRRGEGTQYF. The CDR3, as DNA: TGCAGCGTTAGACGGGGAGAAGGGACCCAGTACTTC.

The chain is built from TRBV29-1 and TRBJ2-3, with D possibly matching TRBD2 (5 bases). V dropped 1 base and J dropped 2 bases, with 7 bases sitting between them. CDR1 SQVTM and CDR2 ANQGSEA come from the germline V gene. There are 13 residues in the CDR3. The CDR3 region is CSVEGRTTDTQYF. In nucleotides, the CDR3 is TGCAGCGTTGAAGGGAGGACCACAGATACGCAGTATTTT.